The 16 T cell receptor beta chains reported below all come from one sample, sequenced in a study of blood T cell repertoires in COVID-19. Only in-frame clones appear in the TCRdb table, and some are missing; sequencing was by immunoSEQ multiplex PCR. In the table there are some 60,000 clones, around 90% of which are singletons. Sequencing was performed on peripheral blood. The receptor set was obtained from a human donor in a cohort sampled during active COVID-19.

This clone has just a few counts. This rearrangement joins TRBV5-1 to TRBJ2-5, with D perhaps TRBD2 (6 bases). The CDR3 has 15 residues. Germline CDR1 SGHRS, CDR2 YFSETQ. Trimming cost V 0 bases and J 1 base, with 10 bases left between them. CDR3 nucleotide sequence: TGCGCCAGCAGCTTGGAGGCGGGGACCCAAGAGACCCAGTACTTC. As protein: CASSLEAGTQETQYF. The full variable domain, with the rest looked up from reference TRBV5-1 and TRBJ2-5, is KAGVTQTPRYLIKTRGQQVTLSCSPISGHRSVSWYQQTPGQGLQFLFEYFSETQRNKGNFPGRFSGRQFSNSRSEMNVSTLELGDSALYLCASSLEAGTQETQYFGPGTRLLVL.

The chain joins TRBV30 to TRBJ1-1; D is uncertain. V gave up 0 bases and J gave up 6 bases, with 8 bases separating them. The CDR3 totals 12 residues. Germline V CDR1 and CDR2: GTSNPN, SVGIG (reference sequence). The chain's CDR3 is CAWSVDLPEAFF. CDR3 DNA: TGTGCCTGGAGTGTAGATCTACCTGAAGCTTTCTTT.

V usage is TRBV7-2 and J usage is TRBJ2-7, with 8 bases aligning to TRBD2. With V trimmed by 1 base and J by 10 bases, 9 bases remained unmatched. CDR3 length equals 14 residues. Germline CDR1 is SGHTA and CDR2 is FQGNSA. The CDR3 nucleotides are TGTGCCAGCAGCTTAGAAATTAGCGGGACCCATCAGTACTTC. Translating it yields CASSLEISGTHQYF. Variable domain in full (rest from reference TRBV7-2 and TRBJ2-7): GAGVSQSPSNKVTEKGKDVELRCDPISGHTALYWYRQSLGQGLEFLIYFQGNSAPDKSGLPSDRFSAERTGGSVSTLTIQRTQQEDSAVYLCASSLEISGTHQYFGPGTRLTVT.

The chain has TRBV4-3 and TRBJ2-3, with D possibly matching TRBD2 (6 bases). CDR1 and CDR2 (germline): LGHNA, YSLEER. V was clipped by 0 bases and J by 2 bases, with 24 bases between them. CDR3 length: 20 residues. The CDR3 DNA follows: TGCGCCAGCAGCCAAGACCCAGGGAGGTTGACGCGACATCCCACAGATACGCAGTATTTT. The encoded protein is CASSQDPGRLTRHPTDTQYF.

The rearrangement links TRBV30 to TRBJ2-7, with D possibly TRBD2 on 7 matching bases. This CDR3 is 16 amino acids long. Trimming shortened V by 2 bases and J by 0 bases, and 17 bases separated the two germline ends. In germline, CDR1 is GTSNPN, CDR2 SVGIG (reference sequence). CDR3 sequence (DNA): TGTGCCTGGAGTCCGGCGGTGCGGGGGCCCTCCTACGAGCAGTACTTC. Its protein product is CAWSPAVRGPSYEQYF.

The CDR3 region has the DNA TGTGCCAGTAGTGACCGGAGCGTTACAGATACGCAGTATTTT. Protein sequence: CASSDRSVTDTQYF. This chain links TRBV19 with TRBJ2-3, with D hard to call. From germline, CDR1 is LNHDA and CDR2 SQIVND (reference sequence). V lost 5 bases to trimming and J lost 3 bases, with 12 bases between them. The CDR3 loop spans 14 amino acids.

With respect to this clone: The germline gene is not matched at one end of the junction; a read error may be the cause. The chain couples TRBV7-2 to TRBJ1-1, with 7 bases aligning to TRBD1. The CDR3 runs to 13 residues. Germline CDR1 SGHTA, CDR2 FQGNSA. The CDR3 bases are TGTGCCAGCAGCGCAGGGACAGTTCAAGTTTTCGCGTTT. Amino acids: CASSAGTVQVFAF.

This clone was counted a single time. The chain links TRBV19 to TRBJ1-1, with TRBD1 identical over 8 bases. The V and J ends lost 3 bases and 4 bases, in that order; junction bases with no gene match: 4. Germline values: CDR1 LNHDA, CDR2 SQIVND (reference sequence). This CDR3 contains 14 residues. In nucleotides, the CDR3 is TGTGCCAGTAGTATGGTGGACAGGGCCACTGAAGCTTTCTTT. This gives the protein CASSMVDRATEAFF. The full variable domain, in which reference TRBV19 and TRBJ1-1 provide the parts outside the CDR3, is DGGITQSPKYLFRKEGQNVTLSCEQNLNHDAMYWYRQDPGQGLRLIYYSQIVNDFQKGDIAEGYSVSREKKESFPLTVTSAQKNPTAFYLCASSMVDRATEAFFGQGTRLTVV.

This rearrangement joins TRBV30 to TRBJ1-1; D is undetermined. The CDR3 extends over 13 amino acids. V lost 1 base and J 0 bases, leaving 6 bases between the germline ends. Germline V gives CDR1 GTSNPN, CDR2 SVGIG (reference sequence). The CDR3 here is CAWSEGVNTEAFF. Here the CDR3 DNA reads TGTGCCTGGAGTGAGGGAGTGAACACTGAAGCTTTCTTT.

The chain recombines TRBV6-5 with TRBJ2-7, with 7 bases identical to TRBD1. Germline lookup yields CDR1 MNHEY and CDR2 SVGAGI. The CDR3 spans 13 residues. Unmatched junction bases numbered 8, after V lost 8 bases and J lost 4 bases. CDR3 coding DNA: TGTGCCAGCCAGACAGGGTTTGGATACGAGCAGTACTTC. It encodes CASQTGFGYEQYF.

The table lists this clone with a count of one. The J gene is TRBJ2-2, the V gene TRBV25-1; D is ambiguous. CDR1 and CDR2 (germline): MGHDK, SYGVNS. V lost 0 bases and J lost 4, with 3 bases in between. The CDR3 loop spans 13 amino acids. CDR3 region: CASSEYGTGELFF. The CDR3 coding sequence is TGTGCCAGCAGTGAATACGGCACCGGGGAGCTGTTTTTT.

The V and J genes are TRBV6-6 and TRBJ1-3, with D perhaps TRBD1 (5 bases). This CDR3 is 16 amino acids long. Germline loops: CDR1 MNHNY, CDR2 SVGAGI (reference sequence). V dropped 5 bases and J dropped 0 bases, with 14 bases sitting between them. In DNA form, the CDR3 reads TGTGCCAGCAGTCCCCGGACATCCTTCTCTGGAAACACCATATATTTT. As protein: CASSPRTSFSGNTIYF.

The chain uses TRBV19 and TRBJ2-1, with 9 bases aligning to TRBD2. This CDR3 comprises 19 residues. Per germline, CDR1 LNHDA and CDR2 SQIVND (reference sequence). V lost 10 bases and J lost 10; bases outside the gene matches: 29. CDR3 amino acids: CATSPKTMRGGRRGREQFF. CDR3 in DNA: TGTGCCACATCCCCAAAGACAATGCGGGGGGGCCGGAGGGGTCGCGAGCAGTTCTTC.

The chain employs TRBV11-1 and TRBJ2-7, with 7 bases aligning to TRBD1. V lost 1 base, J lost 3 bases, and 6 bases stayed unmatched. Germline CDR1 SGHAT, CDR2 FQDESV (reference sequence). CDR3 length equals 15 residues. Here the CDR3 reads CASSLEAGGFYEQYF. In DNA, the CDR3 is TGTGCCAGCAGCTTAGAGGCAGGGGGATTCTACGAGCAGTACTTC. The full variable domain, in which reference TRBV11-1 and TRBJ2-7 provide the parts outside the CDR3, is EAEVAQSPRYKITEKSQAVAFWCDPISGHATLYWYRQILGQGPELLVQFQDESVVDDSQLPKDRFSAERLKGVDSTLKIQPAELGDSAMYLCASSLEAGGFYEQYFGPGTRLTVT.

With respect to this clone: The same CDR3 also results from other DNA sequences found in this sample. The rearrangement uses TRBV3-1 (or the pseudogene TRBV3-2) and TRBJ1-1, with D uncertain. This CDR3 comprises 11 residues. V was pared by 1 base and J by 8 bases, with 5 bases between. Germline CDR1 LGHDT, CDR2 YNNKEL (reference sequence). The CDR3 bases are TGTGCCAGCAGCCAAGGCCAGGAAGCTTTCTTT. This gives the protein CASSQGQEAFF.

The J gene is TRBJ1-1, the V gene TRBV12-3 or TRBV12-4; maybe TRBD1 (6 bases). This CDR3 has 12 residues. The germline V and J ends were trimmed by 6 bases and 11 bases, with 16 bases remaining between them. DNA for the CDR3: TGTGCCAGCAGCCCTGAGGGGGTGGAGGCTTTCTTT. Translation gives CASSPEGVEAFF.